The 14 T cell receptor beta chains reported below all come from one sample, sequenced in a study of T cells after yellow fever vaccination. TCRdb re-derived calls from the 5' RACE reads in MiXCR, one entry per CDR3 protein. The sample has roughly 49,000 distinct CDR3 sequences, around 7% seen once. The sample was CD8+ T cells sorted from PBMCs, taken roughly 14 days after the first yellow fever vaccination. These receptors all come from a young man who received the YFV17D yellow fever vaccine.

The table lists this clonotype with many counts. V is TRBV7-6 and J is TRBJ2-7, with TRBD1 matching 7 bases. J gave up 7 bases and V 4 bases, and 4 bases lay outside the gene matches. The CDR3 runs 12 residues. Per the germline V gene, CDR1 is SGHVS and CDR2 is FNYEAQ. Here the CDR3 reads CASSSTGVEQYF. CDR3 DNA: TGTGCCAGCAGCTCAACAGGGGTTGAGCAGTACTTC.

This clonotype occurred many times. This chain uses TRBV4-3 with TRBJ2-3; 9 nucleotides match TRBD2. The J segment lost 3 bases and the V segment lost 0 bases, leaving 7 bases of the junction unmatched. This CDR3 comprises 17 residues. Germline CDR1 and CDR2: LGHNA and YSLEER. CDR3 residues: CASSQDLTSGGTDTQYF. The CDR3 DNA reads as TGCGCCAGCAGCCAAGATCTCACCAGCGGGGGGACAGATACGCAGTATTTT.

This clonotype occurred many times. This sequence joins TRBV12-3 or TRBV12-4 and TRBJ1-1; D call uncertain. V lost 6 bases to trimming and J lost 10 bases, with 18 bases between them. This CDR3 has 13 amino acids. For the CDR3, the DNA is TGTGCCAGCAGGCCCCCAGGCCCTGATTCAGCTTTCTTT. Translating it yields CASRPPGPDSAFF.

This clonotype occurred many times. The chain combines TRBV20-1 with TRBJ1-4; D perhaps matches TRBD1 (5 bases). V lost 4 bases to trimming and J lost 7 bases, with 16 bases between them. The CDR3 has 14 residues. Germline V lookup: CDR1 DFQATT, CDR2 SNEGSKA (reference sequence). The CDR3 here is CSATPGVTVEKLFF. CDR3 sequence (DNA): TGCAGTGCTACTCCGGGGGTGACAGTTGAAAAACTGTTTTTT.

The table lists this clonotype with many counts. The gene calls are TRBV20-1 and TRBJ2-3, with TRBD2 as a possible D gene (7 bases). Per the germline V gene, CDR1 is DFQATT and CDR2 is SNEGSKA (reference sequence). Deletions cut 0 bases from V and 2 bases from J, with 24 bases between. The CDR3 sequence is 19 residues long. CDR3 sequence reads: CSAREADGGPTLITDTQYF. In DNA form, the CDR3 reads TGCAGTGCTAGAGAGGCGGACGGGGGGCCTACCCTTATCACAGATACGCAGTATTTT.

At least ten counts were recorded for this clonotype. The V and J genes are TRBV13 and TRBJ1-2; D is ambiguous. V shed 3 bases and J shed 1 base, with 12 bases lying between them. CDR3 length: 15 amino acids. Germline V lookup: CDR1 PRHDT, CDR2 FYEKMQ (reference sequence). CDR3 residues: CASSFSTRLNYGYTF. In nucleotides, the CDR3 is TGTGCCAGCAGCTTCAGTACACGACTTAACTATGGCTACACCTTC.

J is TRBJ2-3 and V is TRBV23-1; 8 bases are a match to TRBD1. TRBV23-1 is an open reading frame whose function is uncertain. The CDR3 is made up of 20 amino acids. The V segment lost 2 bases and the J segment 2 bases; nucleotides outside the gene matches: 18. The CDR3 sequence is CASSQPYYPRTGSHTDTQYF. The CDR3 DNA reads as TGCGCCAGCAGTCAACCTTATTACCCCCGGACAGGGAGCCACACAGATACGCAGTATTTT.

This clonotype was picked up a small number of times. In DNA form, the CDR3 reads TGCAGCGTTGAGCGGTTGGGTCTCCGGGGCTACACCTTC. Protein product: CSVERLGLRGYTF. The chain joins TRBV29-1 to TRBJ1-2, with unresolved D. CDR3 size: 13 residues. Trimming cost V 3 bases and J 8 bases, with 16 bases left between them. Germline V gene data show CDR1 as SQVTM and CDR2 as ANQGSEA.

The rearrangement uses TRBV7-2 and TRBJ2-1, with D possibly being TRBD2 (5 bases). The CDR3 has 14 residues. The V gene lost 1 base and the J gene lost 9 bases, with 13 bases spanning the gap. The V gene's germline CDR1 is SGHTA and CDR2 FQGNSA. The CDR3: CASSLGGAVSEQFF. CDR3 sequence (DNA): TGTGCCAGCAGCTTAGGCGGAGCGGTAAGTGAGCAGTTCTTC.

This clonotype was counted many times. The chain joins TRBV18 to TRBJ1-4; the D is unclear. The CDR3 consists of 15 residues. Trimming pared 4 bases from V and 5 bases from J, leaving 14 bases between. Germline CDR1 reads KGHSH; CDR2 reads LQKENI. The CDR3 DNA reads TGTGCCAGCTCACAACCTATATACCCAAATGAAAAACTGTTTTTT. Residues: CASSQPIYPNEKLFF.

As concerns this clonotype: This may come from a read error, since a much larger clone is one base off. This rearrangement joins TRBV7-9 to TRBJ1-6, with TRBD1 matching over 9 bases. This CDR3 has 13 residues. CDR1 and CDR2 from the germline V gene are SEHNR and FQNEAQ (reference sequence). CDR3 sequence reads: CATWWDRESPLNF. CDR3 bases: TGTGCCACCTGGTGGGACAGGGAATCACCCCTCAACTTT. The whole variable domain, remainder taken from reference TRBV7-9 and TRBJ1-6, is DTGVSQNPRHKITKRGQNVTFRCDPISEHNRLYWYRQTLGQGPEFLTYFQNEAQLEKSRLLSDRFSAERPKGSFSTLEIQRTEQGDSAMYLCATWWDRESPLNFGNGTRLTVT.

This clonotype was detected ten times or more. This chain joins TRBV6-1 and TRBJ1-3, with a possible D match to TRBD1 (5 bases). CDR1 is MNHNS, CDR2 SASEGT, per germline. The CDR3 is 13 amino acids. The germline V and J ends were trimmed by 8 bases and 2 bases, with 10 bases remaining between them. This CDR3 is CASSAGPGNTIYF. The CDR3 DNA sequence: TGTGCCAGCTCGGCAGGGCCTGGAAACACCATATATTTT.

This clonotype was picked up many times. The chain links TRBV29-1 to TRBJ1-1; D ambiguous. CDR3 size: 12 residues. V was shortened by 2 bases and J by 5 bases, with 9 bases between the two germline ends. Germline CDR1 is SQVTM and CDR2 is ANQGSEA. The CDR3 region has the DNA TGCAGCGTTGAACCAAAGGGTACTGAAGCTTTCTTT. Protein sequence: CSVEPKGTEAFF. Complete variable domain (other parts from reference TRBV29-1 and TRBJ1-1): SAVISQKPSRDICQRGTSLTIQCQVDSQVTMMFWYRQQPGQSLTLIATANQGSEATYESGFVIDKFPISRPNLTFSTLTVSNMSPEDSSIYLCSVEPKGTEAFFGQGTRLTVV.

This clonotype was counted at least ten times. The chain uses TRBV4-3 and TRBJ1-5, with D perhaps TRBD1 (5 bases). The germline gives CDR1 LGHNA, CDR2 YSLEER. The V end was cut by 4 bases, the J end by 9 bases, with 19 bases between. CDR3 length equals 15 residues. The CDR3 DNA is TGCGCCAGCAGCCCCGGTGTGGGGGTGGATAGGCCCCAGCATTTT. It is translated as CASSPGVGVDRPQHF.